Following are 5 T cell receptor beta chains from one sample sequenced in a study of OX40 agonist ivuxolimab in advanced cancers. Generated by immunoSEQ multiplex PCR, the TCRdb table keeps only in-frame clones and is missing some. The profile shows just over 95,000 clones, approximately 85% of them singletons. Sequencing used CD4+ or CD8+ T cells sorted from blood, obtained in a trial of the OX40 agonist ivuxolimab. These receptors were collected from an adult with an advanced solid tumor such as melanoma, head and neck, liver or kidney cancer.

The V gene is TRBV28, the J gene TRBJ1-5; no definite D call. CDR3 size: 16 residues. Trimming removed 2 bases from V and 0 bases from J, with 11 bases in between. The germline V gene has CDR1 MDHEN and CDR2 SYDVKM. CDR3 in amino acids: CASSLTEDGSNQPQHF. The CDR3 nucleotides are TGTGCCAGCAGTTTAACGGAAGACGGTAGCAATCAGCCCCAGCATTTT.

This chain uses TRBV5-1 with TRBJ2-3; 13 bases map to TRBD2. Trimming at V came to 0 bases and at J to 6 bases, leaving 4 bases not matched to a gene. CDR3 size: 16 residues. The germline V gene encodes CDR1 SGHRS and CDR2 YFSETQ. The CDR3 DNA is TGCGCCAGCAGCTTGGAAGGACTAGCGGGAGTTGATACGCAGTATTTT. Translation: CASSLEGLAGVDTQYF. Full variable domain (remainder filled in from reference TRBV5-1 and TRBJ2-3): KAGVTQTPRYLIKTRGQQVTLSCSPISGHRSVSWYQQTPGQGLQFLFEYFSETQRNKGNFPGRFSGRQFSNSRSEMNVSTLELGDSALYLCASSLEGLAGVDTQYFGPGTRLTVL.

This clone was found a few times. The DNA for the CDR3 is TGTGCCTGGAGCCAGTCAAACACCGGGGAGCTGTTTTTT. This gives the protein CAWSQSNTGELFF. The chain has TRBV30 and TRBJ2-2; D uncertain. V lost 3 bases and J 2 bases, leaving 7 bases between the germline ends. The germline V gene encodes CDR1 GTSNPN and CDR2 SVGIG (reference sequence). The CDR3 contains 13 residues.

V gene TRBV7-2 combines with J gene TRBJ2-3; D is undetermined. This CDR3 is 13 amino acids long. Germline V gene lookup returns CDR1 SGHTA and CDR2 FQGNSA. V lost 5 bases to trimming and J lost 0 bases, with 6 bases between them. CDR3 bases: TGTGCCAGCAGCCCGACTAGCACAGATACGCAGTATTTT. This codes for CASSPTSTDTQYF.

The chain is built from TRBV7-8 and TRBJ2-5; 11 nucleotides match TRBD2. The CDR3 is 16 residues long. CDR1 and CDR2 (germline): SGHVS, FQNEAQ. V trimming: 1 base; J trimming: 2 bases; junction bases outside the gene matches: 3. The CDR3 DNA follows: TGTGCCAGCAGCTTAGGTAGCGGGAGGGGACAAGAGACCCAGTACTTC. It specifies CASSLGSGRGQETQYF.